The 18 T cell receptor beta chains listed next were all sequenced from one sample in a study of blood T cell repertoires in COVID-19. Data came from immunoSEQ multiplex PCR; TCRdb stores just in-frame clones and leaves some out. The sample includes about 130,000 clones, around 70% of them seen just once. Sequencing was performed on peripheral blood. The receptors here all came from a man in his fifties or sixties with acute or convalescent COVID-19.

V gene TRBV2 combines with J gene TRBJ1-5; D is perhaps TRBD1 (6 bases). The CDR3 sequence is 17 residues long. Germline V gene lookup returns CDR1 SNHLY and CDR2 FYNNEI. V was clipped by 6 bases and J by 0 bases, with 18 bases between them. CDR3 region: CASSLQGPLYSNQPQHF. DNA for the CDR3: TGTGCCAGCAGCCTACAGGGTCCTCTCTATAGCAATCAGCCCCAGCATTTT.

This rearrangement joins TRBV19 to TRBJ2-7; 9 bases agree with TRBD2. With 3 bases clipped from V and 6 bases from J, the junction kept 3 bases outside the gene matches. The CDR3 has 13 residues. The germline gives CDR1 LNHDA, CDR2 SQIVND (reference sequence). The CDR3 here is CASSILAGSEQYF. CDR3 in DNA: TGTGCCAGTAGTATTCTAGCGGGAAGCGAGCAGTACTTC.

This chain's CDR3 is CASTSDYEQYF. In DNA, the CDR3 is TGTGCCAGCACTAGCGACTACGAGCAGTACTTC. The J gene is TRBJ2-7, the V gene TRBV12-3 or TRBV12-4; perhaps TRBD2 as D (6 bases). V lost 7 bases, J lost 3 bases, and 7 bases lay in between. CDR3 size: 11 residues.

The V and J genes are TRBV9 and TRBJ2-6; D uncertain. Germline CDR1 reads SGDLS; CDR2 reads YYNGEE. CDR3 length: 15 residues. Trimming pared 3 bases from V and 2 bases from J, leaving 9 bases between. The CDR3 protein is CASSAVAAGANVLTF. The CDR3 DNA follows: TGTGCCAGCAGCGCGGTAGCTGCTGGGGCCAACGTCCTGACTTTC. Combining the CDR3 with reference TRBV9 and TRBJ2-6 gives the whole variable domain DSGVTQTPKHLITATGQRVTLRCSPRSGDLSVYWYQQSLDQGLQFLIQYYNGEERAKGNILERFSAQQFPDLHSELNLSSLELGDSALYFCASSAVAAGANVLTFGAGSRLTVL.

The V call is TRBV24-1, the J call TRBJ1-2, with 11 bases matching TRBD1. V lost 3 bases and J lost 8; bases outside the gene matches: 4. Per the germline V gene, CDR1 is KGHDR and CDR2 is SFDVKD. This CDR3 is 14 amino acids long. The chain's CDR3 is CATSDGGQGAGYTF. The CDR3 DNA sequence: TGTGCCACCAGTGATGGCGGACAGGGGGCAGGCTACACCTTC.

The chain couples TRBV18 to TRBJ1-2, with D perhaps matching TRBD1 (5 bases). Germline CDR1 and CDR2: KGHSH and LQKENI. The CDR3 sequence is 15 residues long. Trimming took 3 bases from V and 6 from J, leaving 17 bases between them. CDR3 DNA: TGTGCCAGCTCACCCCCTGGGGGGAACACGGATGGCTACACCTTC. Protein: CASSPPGGNTDGYTF.

The J gene is TRBJ2-7, the V gene TRBV7-8; 13 bases agree with TRBD2. The V segment lost 1 base and the J segment 6 bases; nucleotides outside the gene matches: 3. Germline loops: CDR1 SGHVS, CDR2 FQNEAQ. The CDR3 covers 15 residues. The CDR3 reads CASSLGLAGGGEQYF. The CDR3 DNA sequence: TGTGCCAGCAGCTTAGGACTAGCGGGAGGAGGCGAGCAGTACTTC.

The chain has TRBV4-1 and TRBJ1-5; 10 bases align to TRBD1. The CDR3 contains 15 residues. Looked up from germline, CDR1 is MGHRA and CDR2 is YSYEKL. With 3 bases clipped from V and 7 bases from J, the junction kept 6 bases outside the gene matches. The CDR3 region has the DNA TGCGCCAGCAGCCAGGGCCGGGACAGGGGACAGCCCCAGCATTTT. Its translation: CASSQGRDRGQPQHF.

The chain uses TRBV24-1 and TRBJ2-3; D remains unclear. Per germline, CDR1 KGHDR and CDR2 SFDVKD. V lost 5 bases and J lost 4, with 9 bases in between. CDR3 length: 13 amino acids. In nucleotides, the CDR3 is TGTGCCACCAGTGGAGCTCGGGCAGATACGCAGTATTTT. Its translation is CATSGARADTQYF.

The chain is built from TRBV4-2 and TRBJ1-2; 9 nucleotides align to TRBD1. The CDR3 extends over 18 amino acids. Germline CDR1 and CDR2: LGHNA and YNFKEQ. V lost 5 bases, J lost 4 bases, and 17 bases stayed unmatched. DNA for the CDR3: TGTGCCAGCAGCTTTGGGCGGTTCATGGGACAGGGAGGCTATGGCTACACCTTC. It specifies CASSFGRFMGQGGYGYTF.

This clone was seen many times. The chain employs TRBV15 and TRBJ1-5, with 7 bases that match TRBD1. This CDR3 comprises 18 residues. The trim removed 0 bases at V and 1 base at J, leaving 9 bases unmatched. Looked up from germline, CDR1 is LNHNV and CDR2 is YYDKDF (reference sequence). DNA of the CDR3: TGTGCCACCAGCAGAGATAAACTTGAGACAGGGAGCAATCAGCCCCAGCATTTT. Residues: CATSRDKLETGSNQPQHF.

V usage is TRBV6-5 and J usage is TRBJ1-5, with D maybe TRBD1 (5 bases). The V gene lost 6 bases and the J gene lost 6 bases, with 12 bases spanning the gap. The germline V gene has CDR1 MNHEY and CDR2 SVGAGI. The CDR3 sequence is 13 residues long. CDR3 residues: CASSWGGGQPQHF. DNA of the CDR3: TGTGCCAGCAGCTGGGGCGGGGGTCAGCCCCAGCATTTT.

This clone has a count of ten or more. J is TRBJ1-2 and V is TRBV2; D perhaps matches TRBD1 (5 bases). Trimming took off 6 bases at V and 0 bases at J, with 11 bases between the two ends. This CDR3 is built from 14 residues. Per germline, CDR1 SNHLY and CDR2 FYNNEI. The DNA for the CDR3 is TGTGCCAGCAGACGACAGTGGTCTAACTATGGCTACACCTTC. This sequence encodes CASRRQWSNYGYTF.

V and J are TRBV2 and TRBJ1-1, with 8 bases that match TRBD1. The V gene's germline CDR1 is SNHLY and CDR2 FYNNEI. There are 16 residues in the CDR3. The J segment lost 2 bases and the V segment lost 5 bases, leaving 10 bases of the junction unmatched. For the CDR3, the DNA is TGTGCCAGCAGTCGTGGCTACAGGGGGGTAAACACTGAAGCTTTCTTT. It encodes CASSRGYRGVNTEAFF. Full variable domain (rest looked up from reference TRBV2 and TRBJ1-1): EPEVTQTPSHQVTQMGQEVILRCVPISNHLYFYWYRQILGQKVEFLVSFYNNEISEKSEIFDDQFSVERPDGSNFTLKIRSTKLEDSAMYFCASSRGYRGVNTEAFFGQGTRLTVV.

V is TRBV7-2 and J is TRBJ2-4; 9 nucleotides match TRBD1. Germline CDR1 SGHTA, CDR2 FQGNSA. The CDR3 spans 13 residues. V lost 2 bases, J lost 12 bases, and 5 bases stayed unmatched. CDR3 in DNA: TGTGCCAGCAGCTTACCCGACAGGGGGACTCAGTACTTC. Residues: CASSLPDRGTQYF.

This clone was detected only once. The chain joins TRBV5-8 to TRBJ1-5, with 10 nucleotides matching TRBD1. In germline, CDR1 is SGHTS, CDR2 YDEGEE. CDR3 length: 17 residues. V was pared by 4 bases and J by 1 base, with 8 bases of the junction left unmatched. The CDR3 DNA reads TGTGCCAGCAGCAAGCGAGGGGACAGGGGAAGCAATCAGCCCCAGCATTTT. Translated, it gives CASSKRGDRGSNQPQHF. The complete variable domain, with remaining parts taken from reference TRBV5-8 and TRBJ1-5, reads EAGVTQSPTHLIKTRGQQATLRCSPISGHTSVYWYQQALGLGLQFLLWYDEGEERNRGNFPPRFSGRQFPNYSSELNVNALELEDSALYLCASSKRGDRGSNQPQHFGDGTRLSIL.

This clone came up once. The chain employs TRBV10-2 and TRBJ2-5; 9 bases are shared with TRBD2. Per the germline V gene, CDR1 is WSHSY and CDR2 is SAAADI. Trimming removed 2 bases from V and 1 base from J; junction bases left unmatched: 5. CDR3 length: 16 amino acids. The CDR3 loop is CASSEGSGSGQETQYF. DNA of the CDR3: TGCGCCAGCAGTGAGGGTAGCGGGAGTGGCCAAGAGACCCAGTACTTC.

V usage is TRBV30 and J usage is TRBJ1-6, with a weak D call TRBD1 (5 bases). The CDR3 is 14 residues long. The V and J ends lost 2 bases and 7 bases respectively, with 12 bases between them. Germline lookup yields CDR1 GTSNPN and CDR2 SVGIG (reference sequence). The CDR3 region is CAWSMLGGNSPLHF. The CDR3 nucleotides are TGTGCCTGGAGTATGTTGGGGGGGAATTCACCCCTCCACTTT.